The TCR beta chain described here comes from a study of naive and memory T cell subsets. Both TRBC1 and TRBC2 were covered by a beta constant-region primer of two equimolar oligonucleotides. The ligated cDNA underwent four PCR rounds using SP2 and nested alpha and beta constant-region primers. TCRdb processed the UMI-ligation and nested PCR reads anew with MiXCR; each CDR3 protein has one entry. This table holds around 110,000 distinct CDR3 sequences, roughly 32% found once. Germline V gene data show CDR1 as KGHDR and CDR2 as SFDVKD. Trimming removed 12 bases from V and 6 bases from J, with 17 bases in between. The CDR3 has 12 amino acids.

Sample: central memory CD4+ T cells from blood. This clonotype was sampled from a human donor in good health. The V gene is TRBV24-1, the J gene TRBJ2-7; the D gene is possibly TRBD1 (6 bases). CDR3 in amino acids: CAVQGSGSEQYF. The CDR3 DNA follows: TGTGCCGTCCAGGGGTCTGGCAGCGAGCAGTACTTC.